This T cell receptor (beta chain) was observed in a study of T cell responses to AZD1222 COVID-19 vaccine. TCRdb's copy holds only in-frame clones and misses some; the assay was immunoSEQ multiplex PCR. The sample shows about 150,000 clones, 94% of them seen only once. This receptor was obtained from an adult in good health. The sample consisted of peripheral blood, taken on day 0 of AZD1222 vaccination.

The CDR3 here is CASKGTSGATGELFF. In DNA, the CDR3 is TGTGCCAGCAAAGGGACTAGCGGGGCCACCGGGGAGCTGTTTTTT. V and J are TRBV2 and TRBJ2-2, with TRBD2 identical over 13 bases. Germline CDR1 SNHLY, CDR2 FYNNEI. Trimming took 7 bases from V and 4 from J; bases not matched to a gene: 3. This CDR3 is built from 15 residues.